The T cell receptor beta chain under discussion was sequenced for a study of control samples from healthy donors and cancer patients (dated by TCRdb to between 2020 and 2021). Based on the germline V gene, the CDR1 and CDR2 sequences are MDHEN and SYDVKM. The CDR3 runs 14 residues from the cysteine to the phenylalanine. This entry keeps only the CDR3 DNA: 42 bases, framed from base 1. V drops 7 bases and J drops 1 base, leaving 14 bases in between. On this clone itself: No cognate antigen has been identified for it. The record has no base qualities; no much larger clone is one base away.

Library creation used the immunoSEQ multiplex PCR assay. TCRdb took this table from immuneACCESS and kept in-frame rearrangements with V and J called. Such tables lack part of the clones; where checked against another copy, unresolved V genes explain under half of the gap, and the rest is unexplained. This sample is represented by some 120,000 clones; 93% of them were singletons. Roughly 2.6% of the sample belongs to the ten largest clones. Rearrangement joined TRBV28 to TRBJ2-7; a weak D assignment points to TRBD1 (5 bases agree). This clonotype was sampled from a man aged 30-40 years in good health. Material: blood. DNA sequence: TGTGCCAGCACTCCTAGACAGACGTCCTACGAGCAGTACTTC. Its protein reads: CASTPRQTSYEQYF.